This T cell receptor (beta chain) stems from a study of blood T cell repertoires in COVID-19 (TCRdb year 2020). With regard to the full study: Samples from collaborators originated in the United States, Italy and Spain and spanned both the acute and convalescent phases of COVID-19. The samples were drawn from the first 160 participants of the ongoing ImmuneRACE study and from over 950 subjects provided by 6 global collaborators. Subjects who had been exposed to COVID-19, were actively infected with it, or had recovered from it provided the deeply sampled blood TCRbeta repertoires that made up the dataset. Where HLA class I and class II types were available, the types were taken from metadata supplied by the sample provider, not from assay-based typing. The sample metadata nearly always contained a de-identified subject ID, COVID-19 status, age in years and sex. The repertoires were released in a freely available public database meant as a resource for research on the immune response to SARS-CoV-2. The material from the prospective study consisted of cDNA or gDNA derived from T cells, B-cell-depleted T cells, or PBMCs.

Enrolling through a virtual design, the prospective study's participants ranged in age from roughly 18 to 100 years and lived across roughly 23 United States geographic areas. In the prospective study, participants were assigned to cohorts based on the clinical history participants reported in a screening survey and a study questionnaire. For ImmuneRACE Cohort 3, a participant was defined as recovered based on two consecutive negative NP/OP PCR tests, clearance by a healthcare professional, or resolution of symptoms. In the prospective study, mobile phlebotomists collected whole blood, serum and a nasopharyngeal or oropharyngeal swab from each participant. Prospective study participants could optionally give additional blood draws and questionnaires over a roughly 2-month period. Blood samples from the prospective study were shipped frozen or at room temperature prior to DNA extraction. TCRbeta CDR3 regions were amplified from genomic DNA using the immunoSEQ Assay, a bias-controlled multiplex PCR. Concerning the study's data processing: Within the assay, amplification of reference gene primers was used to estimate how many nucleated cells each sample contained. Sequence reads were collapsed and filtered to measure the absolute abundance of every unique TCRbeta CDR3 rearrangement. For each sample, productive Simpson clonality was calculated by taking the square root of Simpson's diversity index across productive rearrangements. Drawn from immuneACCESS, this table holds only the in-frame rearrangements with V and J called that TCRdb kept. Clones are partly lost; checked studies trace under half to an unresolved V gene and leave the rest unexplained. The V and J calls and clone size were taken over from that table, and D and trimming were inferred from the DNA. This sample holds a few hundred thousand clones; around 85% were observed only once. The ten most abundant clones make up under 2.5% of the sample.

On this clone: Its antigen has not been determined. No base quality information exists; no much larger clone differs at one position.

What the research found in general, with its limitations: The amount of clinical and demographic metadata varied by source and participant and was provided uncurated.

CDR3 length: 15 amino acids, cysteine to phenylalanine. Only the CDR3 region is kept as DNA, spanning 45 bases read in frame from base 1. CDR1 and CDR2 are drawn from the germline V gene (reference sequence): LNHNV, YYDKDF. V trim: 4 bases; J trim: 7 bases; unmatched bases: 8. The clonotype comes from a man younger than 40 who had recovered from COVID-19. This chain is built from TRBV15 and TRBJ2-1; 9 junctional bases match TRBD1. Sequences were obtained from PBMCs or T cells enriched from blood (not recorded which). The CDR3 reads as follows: CATSTTGTGFNEQFF. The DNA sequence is TGTGCCACCAGCACTACCGGGACAGGGTTTAATGAGCAGTTCTTC. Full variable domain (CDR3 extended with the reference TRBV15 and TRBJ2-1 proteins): DAMVIQNPRYQVTQFGKPVTLSCSQTLNHNVMYWYQQKSSQAPKLLFHYYDKDFNNEADTPDNFQSRRPNTSFCFLDIRSPGLGDTAMYLCATSTTGTGFNEQFFGPGTRLTVL.